The rows below give T cell receptor beta chains drawn from one sample of a study of blood T cell repertoires in COVID-19. Some clones are missing from TCRdb's copy, which holds only in-frame ones; the method was immunoSEQ multiplex PCR. The table records roughly 140,000 clones, approximately 84% of them present only once. The sequenced sample consisted of PBMCs or T cells enriched from blood (not recorded which). Receptors were obtained from a man aged 50 or older in a cohort exposed to, infected with or recovered from COVID-19 (not recorded which). CDR3s include the opening cysteine and the closing phenylalanine or tryptophan. The D gene is left open where the match is weak. The listing skips clone size in some rows; elsewhere it reads once, few, many or a size class.

j_gene,abundance,d_gene,v_gene,CDR3aa,CDR3nt
TRBJ1-1,once,TRBD1,TRBV12-3/TRBV12-4,CASSEGQGTEAFF,TGTGCCAGCAGTGAAGGACAGGGTACTGAAGCTTTCTTT
TRBJ1-5,-,TRBD1,TRBV6-5,CASKTGGAGNQPQHF,TGTGCCAGCAAAACAGGGGGCGCGGGCAATCAGCCCCAGCATTTT
TRBJ1-2,few,TRBD1,TRBV27,CASTPDARQGPSYGYTF,TGTGCCAGCACCCCGGACGCACGACAGGGGCCGAGTTATGGCTACACCTTC
TRBJ1-2,-,TRBD1,TRBV29-1,CSVEPTGGFGYTF,TGCAGCGTTGAGCCCACAGGGGGCTTTGGCTACACCTTC
TRBJ2-3,-,TRBD2,TRBV12-3/TRBV12-4,CASSTSGTDTQYF,TGTGCCAGCAGTACTAGCGGCACAGATACGCAGTATTTT
TRBJ1-2,-,TRBD1,TRBV15,CATWDSNYGYTF,TGTGCCACCTGGGACAGCAACTATGGCTACACCTTC
TRBJ2-1,-,TRBD2,TRBV3-1/TRBV3-2,CASSQERGFSYNEQFF,TGTGCCAGCAGCCAGGAGCGGGGGTTCTCCTACAATGAGCAGTTCTTC
TRBJ2-6,-,-,TRBV3-1/TRBV3-2,CASSREHGANVLTF,TGTGCCAGCAGCCGGGAGCATGGAGCCAACGTCCTGACTTTC
TRBJ2-1,once,-,TRBV9,CASSVGGVHNEQFF,TGTGCCAGCAGCGTAGGGGGGGTCCACAATGAGCAGTTCTTC
TRBJ2-6,-,-,TRBV9,CASSVATGGANVLTF,TGTGCCAGCAGCGTAGCTACGGGTGGGGCCAACGTCCTGACTTTC
TRBJ1-5,-,-,TRBV28,CASSLDNNQPQHF,TGTGCCAGCAGTTTAGACAACAATCAGCCCCAGCATTTT
TRBJ2-7,-,TRBD2,TRBV7-9,CASSLSLAAYEQYF,TGTGCCAGCAGCTTAAGTCTAGCGGCCTACGAGCAGTACTTC
TRBJ2-2,-,TRBD1,TRBV11-3,CASSLGTDTTGELFF,TGTGCCAGCAGCCTCGGGACAGACACCACCGGGGAGCTGTTTTTT
TRBJ1-2,-,-,TRBV29-1,CSVENGGGYTF,TGCAGCGTTGAAAATGGCGGGGGCTACACCTTC
TRBJ1-3,-,-,TRBV11-2,CASSLERSRNTIYF,TGTGCCAGCAGCTTAGAGAGGAGTCGAAACACCATATATTTT
TRBJ2-5,-,TRBD2,TRBV5-5,CASPYNASGGEETQYF,TGTGCCAGCCCCTATAACGCTAGCGGAGGGGAAGAGACCCAGTACTTC
TRBJ2-4,-,-,TRBV4-1,CASSPQQVFKNIQYF,TGCGCCAGCAGCCCGCAACAGGTTTTCAAAAACATTCAGTACTTC